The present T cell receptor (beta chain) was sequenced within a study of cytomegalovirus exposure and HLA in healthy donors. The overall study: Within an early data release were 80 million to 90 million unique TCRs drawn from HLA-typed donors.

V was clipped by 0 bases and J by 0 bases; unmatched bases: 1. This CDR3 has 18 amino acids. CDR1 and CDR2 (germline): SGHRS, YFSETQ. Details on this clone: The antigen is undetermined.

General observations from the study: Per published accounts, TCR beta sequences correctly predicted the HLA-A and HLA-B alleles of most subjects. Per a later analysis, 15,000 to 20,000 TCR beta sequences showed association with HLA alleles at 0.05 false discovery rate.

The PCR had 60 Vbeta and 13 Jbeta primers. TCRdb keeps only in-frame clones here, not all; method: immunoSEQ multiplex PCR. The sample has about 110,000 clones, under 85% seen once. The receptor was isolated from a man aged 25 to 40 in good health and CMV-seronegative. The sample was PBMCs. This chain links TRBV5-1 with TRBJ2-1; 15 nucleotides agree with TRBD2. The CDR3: CASSLGTSGRASYNEQFF. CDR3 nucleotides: TGCGCCAGCAGCTTGGGGACTAGCGGGAGGGCCTCCTACAATGAGCAGTTCTTC.